This T cell receptor (beta chain) was retrieved from a study of T cells in Graves' hyperthyroidism and ophthalmopathy. Findings and caveats of the study: The model's output predicted ophthalmopathy at a median of roughly 6.9 months prior to onset. The authors' 13 V-J model separated ophthalmopathy from stable hyperthyroidism. The majority of expanded thyroid clonotypes above 0.001 also appeared in blood.

This clonotype was found many times. Its antigen is still unknown. There were TCR beta CDR3 regions amplified from RNA transcripts. The HTBI primer set was used in a first-round RT-PCR of the TCR CDR3. TCRdb reprocessed the multiplex PCR reads via MiXCR and lists one record per CDR3 protein. Here the sample spans 550,000 to 700,000 distinct CDR3 sequences, roughly 14% being singletons. PBMCs were derived from 7.5 to 10 ml fresh peripheral blood. CDR3 length: 14 residues. Germline CDR1 MNHEY, CDR2 SVGAGI. Trimming pared 0 bases from V and 2 bases from J, leaving 8 bases between. Specimen: blood. The source of this sequence is a woman between 40 and 55 years old with Graves' ophthalmopathy. J is TRBJ2-7 and V is TRBV6-5, with no clear D. Here the CDR3 DNA reads TGTGCCAGCAGTTACTCCGACCAGACCTACGAGCAGTACTTC. This translates into CASSYSDQTYEQYF.